Described below is a single T cell receptor beta chain sequence and its context. Its antigen is currently unknown. The data were obtained in a study of T cell repertoires in cytomegalovirus infection. The wider study: CMV epitopes, recently identified HLA-C-restricted and well-studied HLA-B-restricted, were used. Indications came from public TCR beta signatures; they pointed to CMV infection and to a matching HLA type.

Study-level results: The ex vivo response was dominated by HLA-C-restricted CMV-specific TCR beta clonotypes. Cumulative public TCR beta family frequency identified CMV carriers with the relevant HLA.

CDR3 length: 17 amino acids. Trimming cost V 0 bases and J 0 bases, with 13 bases left between them. Per the germline V gene, CDR1 is MNHEY and CDR2 is SMNVEV (reference sequence). TCRdb redid the calling of the reads with MiXCR, one entry per CDR3 protein. The data contain roughly 170,000 distinct CDR3 sequences, about 20% of them singletons. The receptor was isolated from a human donor in good health (CMV status not recorded). Some clones in this sample may be carry-over from other donors' samples. This specimen consisted of CD8+ T cells from cultured PBMCs, obtained from culture after CMV antigen stimulation. The rearrangement uses TRBV27 and TRBJ2-3; D is ambiguous. DNA for the CDR3: TGTGCCAGCAGTTTATCCCACACACTTTGGAGCACAGATACGCAGTATTTT. Its translation: CASSLSHTLWSTDTQYF.